Here is one T cell receptor (beta chain) with its context. Its specificity is not known. This sample is drawn from a study of cytomegalovirus exposure and HLA in healthy donors. Study-level results: Analysis was carried out at a later point, and it linked a missense DCLRE1C variant to TCR beta V- and J-gene trimming. Per published accounts, TCR beta sequences correctly predicted the HLA-A and HLA-B alleles of most subjects.

Germline V gene lookup returns CDR1 SGHTA and CDR2 FQGTGA. Between the trimmed V and J ends, which lost 0 bases and 10 bases, there was a span of 13 bases. The CDR3 is 15 residues long. PCR was performed using 60 Vbeta and 13 Jbeta primers. Clones were sequenced by immunoSEQ multiplex PCR, and TCRdb holds only the in-frame ones, with some missing. The sample has more than 150,000 clones; approximately 82% are singletons. The chain couples TRBV7-3 to TRBJ1-6; possibly TRBD1 for D (5 bases). The sequenced material came from PBMCs. This clonotype was obtained from a woman in her forties in good health and CMV-seropositive. CDR3 sequence reads: CASSLTSGAGSPLHF. CDR3 DNA sequence: TGTGCCAGCAGCTTAACCTCCGGGGCGGGGTCACCCCTCCACTTT.